This T cell receptor (beta chain) was obtained from a study of blood T cell repertoires in COVID-19. Study background: Collection of acute and convalescent COVID-19 samples took place in the United States, Italy and Spain.

Profiled with immunoSEQ multiplex PCR; TCRdb holds only in-frame clones, not every one. The sample contains around 97,000 clones, roughly 85% of which appear only once. The CDR3 is 19 amino acids. Germline lookup yields CDR1 SGHVS and CDR2 FQNEAQ. Trimming shortened V by 4 bases and J by 6 bases, and 31 bases separated the two germline ends. The specimen sequenced was peripheral blood. This receptor was obtained from a man aged 50 to 60 in a cohort sampled during active COVID-19. The chain employs TRBV7-8 and TRBJ2-7, with TRBD2 as a possible D gene (5 bases). CDR3 sequence (DNA): TGTGCCAGCAGCTCGAGGCCCCAACTACTAGGAGTTCGTGCGGGCGAGCAGTACTTC. This encodes CASSSRPQLLGVRAGEQYF.